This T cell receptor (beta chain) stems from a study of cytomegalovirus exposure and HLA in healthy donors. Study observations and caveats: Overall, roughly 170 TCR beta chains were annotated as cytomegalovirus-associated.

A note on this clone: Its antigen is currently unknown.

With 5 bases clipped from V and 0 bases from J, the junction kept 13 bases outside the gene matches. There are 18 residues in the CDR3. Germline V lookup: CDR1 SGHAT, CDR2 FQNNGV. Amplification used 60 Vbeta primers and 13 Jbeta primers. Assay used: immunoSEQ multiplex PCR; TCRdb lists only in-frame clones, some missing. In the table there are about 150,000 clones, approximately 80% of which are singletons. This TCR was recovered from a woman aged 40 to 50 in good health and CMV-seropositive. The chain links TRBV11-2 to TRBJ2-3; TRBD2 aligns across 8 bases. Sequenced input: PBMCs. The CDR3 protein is CASSPELAGLSSTDTQYF. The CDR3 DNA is TGTGCCAGCAGCCCTGAGCTAGCGGGCCTCTCTAGCACAGATACGCAGTATTTT.